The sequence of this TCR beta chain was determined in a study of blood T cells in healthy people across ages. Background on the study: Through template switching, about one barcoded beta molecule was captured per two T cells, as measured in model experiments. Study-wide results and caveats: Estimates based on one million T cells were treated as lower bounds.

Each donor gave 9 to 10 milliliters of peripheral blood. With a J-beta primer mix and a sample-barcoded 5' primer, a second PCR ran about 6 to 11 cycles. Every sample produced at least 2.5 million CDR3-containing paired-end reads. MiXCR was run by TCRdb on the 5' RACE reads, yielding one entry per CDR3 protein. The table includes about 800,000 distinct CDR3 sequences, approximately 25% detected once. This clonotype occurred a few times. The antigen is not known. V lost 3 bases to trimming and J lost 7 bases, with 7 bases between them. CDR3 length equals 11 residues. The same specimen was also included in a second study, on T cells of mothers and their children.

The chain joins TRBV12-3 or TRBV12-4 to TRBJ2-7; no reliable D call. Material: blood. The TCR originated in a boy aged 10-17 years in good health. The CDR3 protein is CASSLVMEQYF. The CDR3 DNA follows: TGTGCCAGCAGTTTGGTGATGGAGCAGTACTTC.